Each of the 19 T cell receptor beta chains below was sequenced from the same sample in a study of cytomegalovirus exposure and HLA in healthy donors. Researchers ran the PCR with 60 Vbeta and 13 Jbeta primers. TCRdb's copy holds only in-frame clones and misses some; the assay was immunoSEQ multiplex PCR. The sample lists some 96,000 clones; under 65% were seen once. The sequenced material came from PBMCs. The source of these receptors is a man between 60 and 75 years old in good health and CMV-seronegative.

This chain's CDR3 is CASSHPRASTDTQYF. DNA of the CDR3: TGTGCCAGCAGCCACCCCCGCGCTAGCACAGATACGCAGTATTTT. The chain has TRBV5-6 and TRBJ2-3; no clear D. The ends were cut back, 4 bases at V and 0 bases at J, with 12 bases in the middle. CDR3 length: 15 residues. Germline-derived CDR1 and CDR2 are SGHDT and YYEEEE.

The genes are TRBV5-4 and TRBJ2-3; possible D gene TRBD2, 6 bases. Trimming cost V 4 bases and J 2 bases, with 14 bases left between them. The length of the CDR3 is 15 residues. CDR1 SGHNT and CDR2 YYREEE come from the germline V gene (reference sequence). The CDR3 nucleotides are TGTGCCAGCAGCCCTAGAGGGAGGTCCACAGATACGCAGTATTTT. It codes for CASSPRGRSTDTQYF.

V is TRBV6-5 and J is TRBJ1-1, with D possibly matching TRBD1 (6 bases). V lost 5 bases and J lost 7, with 17 bases in between. This CDR3 is 14 amino acids long. CDR1 is MNHEY and CDR2 is SVGAGI in the germline V gene. CDR3 nucleotide sequence: TGTGCCAGCAGTATTACAGGGAGTGACGTTGAAGCTTTCTTT. As protein: CASSITGSDVEAFF.

The CDR3 loop reads CASSAAGLSSTDTQYF. For the CDR3, the DNA is TGTGCCAGCAGCGCAGCGGGGCTATCTAGCACAGATACGCAGTATTTT. This chain joins TRBV9 and TRBJ2-3, with TRBD2 matching 7 bases. Germline V gene lookup returns CDR1 SGDLS and CDR2 YYNGEE. The ends lost 3 bases at V and 0 bases at J; junction bases unmatched: 7. The CDR3 length is 16 residues.

The gene calls are TRBV19 and TRBJ2-7; 7 bases match TRBD1. The CDR3 loop spans 16 amino acids. The junction had 17 bases not matched to a gene; V was cut back by 5 bases and J by 7 bases. Germline V lookup: CDR1 LNHDA, CDR2 SQIVND (reference sequence). Written as DNA, the CDR3 is TGTGCCAGTAGTTCTTACAAGGGGGCGCAGGATGGGGAGCAGTACTTC. This gives the protein CASSSYKGAQDGEQYF. The full variable domain, in which reference TRBV19 and TRBJ2-7 provide the parts outside the CDR3, is DGGITQSPKYLFRKEGQNVTLSCEQNLNHDAMYWYRQDPGQGLRLIYYSQIVNDFQKGDIAEGYSVSREKKESFPLTVTSAQKNPTAFYLCASSSYKGAQDGEQYFGPGTRLTVT.

This clone showed up just a few times. The V and J genes are TRBV9 and TRBJ2-1; tentatively, D is TRBD2 (6 bases). CDR1 and CDR2 (germline): SGDLS, YYNGEE. The CDR3 covers 16 residues. The ends were cut back, 0 bases at V and 6 bases at J, with 16 bases in the middle. CDR3 loop: CASSVELSGEGNEQFF. In DNA form, the CDR3 reads TGTGCCAGCAGCGTAGAACTCTCGGGAGAGGGCAATGAGCAGTTCTTC.

The rearrangement links TRBV5-6 to TRBJ2-5; 8 bases are shared with TRBD2. The CDR3 runs to 14 residues. Trimming cost V 4 bases and J 5 bases; bases outside gene matches: 7. In germline, CDR1 is SGHDT, CDR2 YYEEEE. The CDR3 reads CASSTVGGAETQYF. The CDR3 coding sequence is TGTGCCAGCAGCACCGTCGGGGGGGCCGAGACCCAGTACTTC. Full variable domain (outside the CDR3, taken from reference TRBV5-6 and TRBJ2-5): DAGVTQSPTHLIKTRGQQVTLRCSPKSGHDTVSWYQQALGQGPQFIFQYYEEEERQRGNFPDRFSGHQFPNYSSELNVNALLLGDSALYLCASSTVGGAETQYFGPGTRLLVL.

The J gene is TRBJ2-1, the V gene TRBV12-5; 13 nucleotides match TRBD2. CDR3 length equals 17 residues. Per the germline V gene, CDR1 is LGHNT and CDR2 is FRNRAP. J was trimmed by 4 bases and V by 7 bases; bases with no gene match: 10. The CDR3, as DNA: TGTGCTAGTGCCGGGACTAGCGGGGTCCCTTATTACAATGAGCAGTTCTTC. It encodes CASAGTSGVPYYNEQFF.

This clone appeared a few times. The J gene is TRBJ1-2, the V gene TRBV2; 7 bases match TRBD1. V lost 11 bases to trimming and J lost 5 bases; unmatched junction nucleotides: 14. This CDR3 region has 14 residues. Germline CDR1 reads SNHLY; CDR2 reads FYNNEI. Here the CDR3 reads CARGTANINYGYTF. For the CDR3, the DNA is TGTGCCCGGGGGACAGCGAACATAAATTATGGCTACACCTTC.

The chain has TRBV9 and TRBJ2-7, with 9 nucleotides matching TRBD1. Trimming cost V 6 bases and J 2 bases; bases outside gene matches: 6. This CDR3 comprises 14 residues. The germline CDR1 and CDR2 sequences are SGDLS and YYNGEE. CDR3 loop: CASNHGQGTYEQYF. The CDR3 bases are TGTGCCAGCAACCATGGACAGGGGACCTACGAGCAGTACTTC.

The chain uses TRBV28 and TRBJ1-5; 9 positions match TRBD1. Germline V gene data show CDR1 as MDHEN and CDR2 as SYDVKM. V dropped 6 bases and J dropped 4; count of bases not matched to a gene: 4. CDR3 length equals 14 residues. The CDR3: CASRTGTGNQPQHF. The CDR3 nucleotides read TGTGCCAGCAGGACCGGGACAGGGAATCAGCCCCAGCATTTT.

This clone has only a few counts. CDR3 DNA: TGCGCCAGCAGCCCGTACAGTGCAACTAATGAAAAACTGTTTTTT. It specifies CASSPYSATNEKLFF. The rearrangement uses TRBV5-1 and TRBJ1-4; D not certain. V was clipped by 4 bases and J by 0 bases, with 10 bases between them. The CDR3 is 15 residues long. Germline CDR1 reads SGHRS; CDR2 reads YFSETQ.

There are a few counts of this clone. The chain carries TRBV6-5 and TRBJ1-1; tentative D call: TRBD1 (5 bases). V was clipped by 4 bases and J by 0 bases, with 12 bases between them. The CDR3 has 15 amino acids. CDR1 is MNHEY, CDR2 SVGAGI, per germline. The CDR3 loop reads CASSWRGSMNTEAFF. Written as DNA, the CDR3 is TGTGCCAGCAGTTGGCGGGGGTCTATGAACACTGAAGCTTTCTTT.

This clone was observed a handful of times. The chain recombines TRBV10-1 with TRBJ1-5, with 9 nucleotides matching TRBD1. After removal of 8 bases from V and 0 bases from J, the junction contained 17 bases not matched to a gene. Germline-derived CDR1 and CDR2 are WNHNN and SYGVQD (reference sequence). The CDR3 is 19 amino acids. CDR3 residues: CASLPPTGTGTYSNQPQHF. CDR3 DNA: TGCGCCAGCCTCCCCCCCACCGGGACAGGGACATATAGCAATCAGCCCCAGCATTTT.

The chain joins TRBV6-6 to TRBJ1-3, with D possibly matching TRBD1 (6 bases). The CDR3 totals 15 residues. Deletions cut 0 bases from V and 0 bases from J, with 6 bases between. The germline V gene encodes CDR1 MNHNY and CDR2 SVGAGI (reference sequence). CDR3 DNA sequence: TGTGCCAGCAGTTACTCGGACAGCTCTGGAAACACCATATATTTT. It codes for CASSYSDSSGNTIYF.

The rearrangement links TRBV19 to TRBJ1-2; perhaps TRBD1 as D (6 bases). The CDR3 runs 14 residues. Trimming removed 2 bases from V and 5 bases from J, with 12 bases in between. From germline, CDR1 is LNHDA and CDR2 SQIVND (reference sequence). The CDR3 sequence: CASSIQGNRYGYTF. The CDR3 coding sequence is TGTGCCAGTAGTATACAGGGGAACAGGTATGGCTACACCTTC.

Only a few counts were recorded for this clone. V is TRBV27 and J is TRBJ2-7; 7 nucleotides line up with TRBD1. The CDR3 is 15 residues long. V dropped 0 bases and J dropped 4; count of bases not matched to a gene: 6. Germline CDR1 reads MNHEY; CDR2 reads SMNVEV (reference sequence). CDR3 bases: TGTGCCAGCAGTTTATCGGCAGGGGGTGGGTACGAGCAGTACTTC. Protein product: CASSLSAGGGYEQYF.

Note on this clone: The identical CDR3 is also encoded by other nucleotide sequences in the sample. V and J are TRBV7-9 and TRBJ1-4; TRBD1 matches 10 bases. Germline CDR1 and CDR2: SEHNR and FQNEAQ (reference sequence). The length of the CDR3 is 14 residues. Trimming at V came to 5 bases and at J to 5 bases, leaving 2 bases not matched to a gene. The CDR3 nucleotides are TGTGCCAGCAGCCTGGGACAGGGGAATGAAAAACTGTTTTTT. Its translation is CASSLGQGNEKLFF.

This chain links TRBV11-2 with TRBJ1-2; tentative D call: TRBD1 (6 bases). The V gene lost 0 bases and the J gene lost 6 bases, with 17 bases spanning the gap. In germline, CDR1 is SGHAT, CDR2 FQNNGV. The CDR3 consists of 16 residues. In DNA form, the CDR3 reads TGTGCCAGCAGCTTAGAAGTCAACAGGGCGGGAGATGGCTACACCTTC. Encoded protein: CASSLEVNRAGDGYTF.